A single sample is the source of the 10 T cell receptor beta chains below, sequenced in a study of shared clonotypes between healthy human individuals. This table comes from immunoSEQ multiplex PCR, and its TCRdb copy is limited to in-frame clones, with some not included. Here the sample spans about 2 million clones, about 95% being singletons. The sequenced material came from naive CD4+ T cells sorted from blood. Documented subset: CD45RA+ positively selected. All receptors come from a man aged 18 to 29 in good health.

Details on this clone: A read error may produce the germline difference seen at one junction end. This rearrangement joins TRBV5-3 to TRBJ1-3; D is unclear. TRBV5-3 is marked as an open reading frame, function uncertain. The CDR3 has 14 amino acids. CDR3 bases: TGTGCCAGCAGCTTAATCGAAAAGAGAAACACCATATATTTT. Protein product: CASSLIEKRNTIYF.

This chain's CDR3 is CASRFGGQREETQYF. DNA for the CDR3: TGTGCCAGCCGCTTTGGGGGGCAGAGGGAAGAGACCCAGTACTTC. V usage is TRBV6-6 and J usage is TRBJ2-5; D tentatively fits TRBD1 or TRBD2 (6 bases each). CDR1 and CDR2 (germline): MNHNY, SVGAGI (reference sequence). The CDR3 spans 15 residues. Deletions cut 8 bases from V and 3 bases from J, with 19 bases between.

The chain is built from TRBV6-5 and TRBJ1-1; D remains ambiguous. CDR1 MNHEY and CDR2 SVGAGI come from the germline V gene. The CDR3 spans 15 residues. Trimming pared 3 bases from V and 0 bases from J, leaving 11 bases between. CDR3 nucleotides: TGTGCCAGCAGTTATTCCGGGCGTTTGAACACTGAAGCTTTCTTT. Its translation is CASSYSGRLNTEAFF.

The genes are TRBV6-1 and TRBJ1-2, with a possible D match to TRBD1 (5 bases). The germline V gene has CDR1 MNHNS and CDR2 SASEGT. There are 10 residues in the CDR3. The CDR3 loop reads CGFGTYGYTF. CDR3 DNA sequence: TGTGGGTTCGGGACCTATGGCTACACCTTC.

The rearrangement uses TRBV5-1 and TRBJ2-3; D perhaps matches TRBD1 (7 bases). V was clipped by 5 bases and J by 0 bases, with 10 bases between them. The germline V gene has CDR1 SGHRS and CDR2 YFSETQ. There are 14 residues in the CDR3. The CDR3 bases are TGCGCCAGCAGGGGGGGACAGAGCACAGATACGCAGTATTTT. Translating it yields CASRGGQSTDTQYF. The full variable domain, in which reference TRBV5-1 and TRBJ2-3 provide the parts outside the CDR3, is KAGVTQTPRYLIKTRGQQVTLSCSPISGHRSVSWYQQTPGQGLQFLFEYFSETQRNKGNFPGRFSGRQFSNSRSEMNVSTLELGDSALYLCASRGGQSTDTQYFGPGTRLTVL.

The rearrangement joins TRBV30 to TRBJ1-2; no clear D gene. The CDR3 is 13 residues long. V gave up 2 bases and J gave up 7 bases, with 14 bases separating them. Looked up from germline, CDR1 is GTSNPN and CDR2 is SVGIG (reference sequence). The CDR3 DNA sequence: TGTGCCTGGAGTAGACACGCGGTGGGTGGCTACACCTTC. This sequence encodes CAWSRHAVGGYTF.

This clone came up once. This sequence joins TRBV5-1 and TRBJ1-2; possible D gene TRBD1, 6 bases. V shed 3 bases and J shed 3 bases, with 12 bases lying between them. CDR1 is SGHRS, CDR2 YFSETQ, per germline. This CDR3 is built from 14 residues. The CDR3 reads CASSSGGTDYGYTF. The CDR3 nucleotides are TGCGCCAGCAGCTCCGGGGGCACGGACTATGGCTACACCTTC.

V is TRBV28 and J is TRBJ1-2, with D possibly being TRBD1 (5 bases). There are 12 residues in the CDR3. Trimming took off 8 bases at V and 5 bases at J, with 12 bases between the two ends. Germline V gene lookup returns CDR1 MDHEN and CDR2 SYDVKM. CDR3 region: CASGQGTYGYTF. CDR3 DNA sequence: TGTGCCAGCGGTCAGGGTACTTATGGCTACACCTTC.

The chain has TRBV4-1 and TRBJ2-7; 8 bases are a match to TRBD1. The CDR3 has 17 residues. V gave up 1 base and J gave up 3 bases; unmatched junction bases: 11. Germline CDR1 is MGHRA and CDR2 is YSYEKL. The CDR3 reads CASSQGMETGVGYEQYF. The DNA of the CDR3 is TGCGCCAGCAGCCAAGGTATGGAGACAGGGGTTGGCTACGAGCAGTACTTC.

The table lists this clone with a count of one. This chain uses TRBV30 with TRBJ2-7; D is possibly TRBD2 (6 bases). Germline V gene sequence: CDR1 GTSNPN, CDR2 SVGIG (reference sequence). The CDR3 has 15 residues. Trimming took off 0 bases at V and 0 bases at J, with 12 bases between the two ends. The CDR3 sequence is CAWSVPRTNSYEQYF. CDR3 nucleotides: TGTGCCTGGAGTGTTCCCAGGACTAACTCCTACGAGCAGTACTTC.